The subject of this entry is one T cell receptor beta chain. The antigen remains unidentified. The data were taken from a study of shared clonotypes between healthy human individuals. On the study more broadly: Every donor yielded three CD4 naive, three CD4 memory, two CD8 naive and one CD8 memory plate.

On sorted subsets, replicate PCRs used about 200 ng DNA, or tens of thousands of T cell genomes. Repertoires were generated with immunoSEQ multiplex PCR, while TCRdb's copy carries only in-frame clones and drops some. Seen here are around 1.1 million clones, roughly 74% observed once, and the top ten hold 0.55% to 0.7%. Donors included only healthy HIV-negative adults lacking recent acute infections or vaccinations. Germline values: CDR1 LGHNA, CDR2 YNFKEQ. The CDR3 loop spans 16 amino acids. V gave up 1 base and J gave up 6 bases, with 16 bases separating them. General study points: The donor pool, a small one, limited the genetic and exposure-history diversity represented.

The receptor's source is a man aged 18 to 30 in good health. Some clones in this sample may be carry-over from other donors' samples. Material: memory CD4+ T cells from PBMCs. Subset in this sample: CD45RA-negative fraction. J is TRBJ1-5 and V is TRBV4-2, with D maybe TRBD1 (5 bases). The DNA for the CDR3 is TGTGCCAGCAGCCAAGCTGTCGGGGGGTGGGTTCAGCCCCAGCATTTT. It codes for CASSQAVGGWVQPQHF.